This note documents a single TCR beta chain sequence. The CDR3 spans 14 residues. V dropped 6 bases and J dropped 5; count of bases not matched to a gene: 8. Germline V gives CDR1 SNHLY, CDR2 FYNNEI. The cohort comprised adults aged 18 to 89 years residing in 20 to 25 US areas. Either two negative PCRs, clearance, or symptom resolution qualified Cohort 3 donors as recovered. As originally analysed: Estimates of nucleated cell counts were drawn from the amplification of reference gene primers. The table came from immunoSEQ multiplex PCR; TCRdb's copy has only in-frame clones and leaves some out. The V and J calls and clone size are taken from that table; D and trimming were inferred from the DNA. This sample has about 400,000 clones; roughly 91% occur once, and the top ten carry 1.5% to 2%. The data are from a study of blood T cell repertoires in COVID-19.

The clonotype comes from a young woman who had recovered from COVID-19. Sequencing used PBMCs or T cells enriched from blood (not recorded which). The chain has TRBV2 and TRBJ1-1, with 8 bases fitting TRBD1. In DNA form, the CDR3 reads TGTGCCAGCAGGGCACAGGGGGTAGGGACTGAAGCTTTCTTT. Amino acid sequence: CASRAQGVGTEAFF.